This passage covers 26 T cell receptor beta chains from one sample sequenced in a study of T cell repertoires in cytomegalovirus infection. These receptors are not linked to any known antigen. One entry per CDR3 protein, called by TCRdb with MiXCR from the reads. The data contain about 830,000 distinct CDR3 sequences, 32% of them singletons. Sequencing used cultured CD8+ T cells from PBMCs, obtained from culture after CMV antigen stimulation. The receptors here all came from a human donor in good health (CMV status not recorded). Some clones in this sample may be carry-over from other donors' samples.

J is TRBJ2-3 and V is TRBV5-5; 7 bases fit TRBD1. Germline lookup yields CDR1 SGHKS and CDR2 YYEKEE (reference sequence). This CDR3 comprises 16 residues. Trimming at V came to 4 bases and at J to 2 bases, leaving 10 bases not matched to a gene. CDR3 sequence reads: CASSTLGTDYTDTQYF. In DNA, the CDR3 is TGTGCCAGCAGCACTTTAGGGACAGACTACACAGATACGCAGTATTTT.

The V gene is TRBV7-8, the J gene TRBJ2-3, with D perhaps TRBD1 (6 bases). CDR3 length: 16 amino acids. V lost 5 bases to trimming and J lost 2 bases, with 17 bases between them. CDR1 is SGHVS, CDR2 FQNEAQ, per germline. The CDR3 reads CASSHPRGGNTDTQYF. The DNA of the CDR3 is TGTGCCAGCAGCCACCCGCGTGGGGGCAACACAGATACGCAGTATTTT.

This chain joins TRBV5-4 and TRBJ1-4, with D perhaps matching TRBD1 (5 bases). V was clipped by 3 bases and J by 7 bases, with 13 bases between them. The germline V gene has CDR1 SGHNT and CDR2 YYREEE (reference sequence). This CDR3 is 14 amino acids long. CDR3 loop: CASSSTGASEKLFF. For the CDR3, the DNA is TGTGCCAGCAGCTCCACAGGCGCCTCTGAAAAACTGTTTTTT. Drawing the rest from reference TRBV5-4 and TRBJ1-4, the complete variable domain is ETGVTQSPTHLIKTRGQQVTLRCSSQSGHNTVSWYQQALGQGPQFIFQYYREEENGRGNFPPRFSGLQFPNYSSELNVNALELDDSALYLCASSSTGASEKLFFGSGTQLSVL.

This clonotype was found a few times. The chain uses TRBV6-6 and TRBJ2-1; 10 bases match TRBD1. Germline loops: CDR1 MNHNY, CDR2 SVGAGI (reference sequence). The V and J ends lost 5 bases and 4 bases, in that order; junction bases with no gene match: 8. The CDR3 consists of 16 residues. The CDR3 DNA is TGTGCCAGCAGTGACCAGGGACAGGGGCCGTACAATGAGCAGTTCTTC. Translating gives CASSDQGQGPYNEQFF.

In regard to this clonotype: This may come from a read error, since a much larger clone is one base off. The J gene is TRBJ2-1, the V gene TRBV7-2; no definite D call. The germline V gene encodes CDR1 SGHTA and CDR2 FQGNSA. CDR3 length: 14 amino acids. In DNA form, the CDR3 reads TGTGCCAGCAGCCCCGATCGATCCTACAATGTGCAGTTCTTC. Encoded protein: CASSPDRSYNVQFF. Supplemented by reference TRBV7-2 and TRBJ2-1, the full variable domain reads GAGVSQSPSNKVTEKGKDVELRCDPISGHTALYWYRQSLGQGLEFLIYFQGNSAPDKSGLPSDRFSAERTGGSVSTLTIQRTQQEDSAVYLCASSPDRSYNVQFFGPGTRLTVL.

The rearrangement joins TRBV2 to TRBJ1-5, with TRBD1 matching 9 bases. The junction had 10 bases not matched to a gene; V was cut back by 6 bases and J by 7 bases. The CDR3 runs to 15 residues. CDR1 and CDR2 (germline): SNHLY, FYNNEI. The CDR3 region has the DNA TGTGCCAGCAGCGGGGACAGGGTTGGCCTGCAGCCCCAGCATTTT. Its translation is CASSGDRVGLQPQHF.

V gene TRBV12-3 or TRBV12-4 combines with J gene TRBJ2-1; 11 bases fit TRBD2. With 6 bases clipped from V and 5 bases from J, the junction kept 9 bases outside the gene matches. This CDR3 has 16 amino acids. Here the CDR3 DNA reads TGTGCCAGCAGCCCCCGGACTAGCGGGCTGAACAATGAGCAGTTCTTC. It specifies CASSPRTSGLNNEQFF.

This clonotype was observed a few times. This sequence joins TRBV24-1 and TRBJ1-5; 8 nucleotides agree with TRBD1. V shed 3 bases and J 3 bases; nucleotides not matched to a gene: 6. The CDR3 is 16 residues long. Per germline, CDR1 KGHDR and CDR2 SFDVKD. CDR3 amino acids: CATSDHTGGPNQPQHF. For the CDR3, the DNA is TGTGCCACCAGTGATCACACAGGGGGTCCCAATCAGCCCCAGCATTTT.

This clonotype was detected a few times. This chain uses TRBV29-1 with TRBJ1-1; a weak D match, TRBD1 (5 bases). V was shortened by 6 bases and J by 3 bases, with 11 bases between the two germline ends. Germline loops: CDR1 SQVTM, CDR2 ANQGSEA. This CDR3 has 12 amino acids. The CDR3 bases are TGCAGCGTGCCCGCAGGGTACACTGAAGCTTTCTTT. Its translation is CSVPAGYTEAFF.

In this sample, this clonotype turned up a few times. The CDR3 reads CASSYQTGGSEAFF. CDR3 in DNA: TGTGCCAGCAGCTATCAAACAGGGGGAAGTGAAGCTTTCTTT. This sequence joins TRBV5-5 and TRBJ1-1; 8 nucleotides match TRBD1. The CDR3 totals 14 residues. V lost 3 bases to trimming and J lost 7 bases; unmatched junction nucleotides: 8. Looked up from germline, CDR1 is SGHKS and CDR2 is YYEKEE (reference sequence).

The rearrangement joins TRBV19 to TRBJ1-4; no definite D call. Germline CDR1 LNHDA, CDR2 SQIVND (reference sequence). V lost 5 bases, J lost 7 bases, and 11 bases lay in between. This CDR3 region has 13 residues. The CDR3 DNA is TGTGCCAGTAGTCCTTGGACCCTTGAAAAACTGTTTTTT. It specifies CASSPWTLEKLFF.

The V and J genes are TRBV12-3 or TRBV12-4 and TRBJ2-5; D is uncertain. V lost 2 bases, J lost 3 bases, and 7 bases lay in between. CDR3 length: 13 residues. CDR3 DNA sequence: TGTGCCAGCAGTTTAATTGCTAAAGAGACCCAGTACTTC. Amino acids: CASSLIAKETQYF.

This chain uses TRBV5-8 with TRBJ1-4, with a tentative D call TRBD1 (6 bases). In germline, CDR1 is SGHTS, CDR2 YDEGEE. The CDR3 has 16 residues. The V and J ends lost 3 bases and 7 bases respectively, with 19 bases between them. For the CDR3, the DNA is TGTGCCAGCAGCTGGGCCACAGGGATATCTGCTGAAAAACTGTTTTTT. This encodes CASSWATGISAEKLFF.

V usage is TRBV27 and J usage is TRBJ1-5; 8 bases are a match to TRBD1. The germline CDR1 and CDR2 sequences are MNHEY and SMNVEV (reference sequence). This CDR3 has 23 residues. V lost 3 bases, J lost 3 bases, and 28 bases stayed unmatched. CDR3 DNA: TGTGCCAGCAGTTTCGCCAGTCCCAGTCGTCCGTTCACACAGGGGGATGACAATCAGCCCCAGCATTTT. Translating it yields CASSFASPSRPFTQGDDNQPQHF.

This clonotype was counted a few times. This sequence joins TRBV6-1 and TRBJ2-1; TRBD2 aligns across 8 bases. The CDR3 consists of 15 residues. V lost 7 bases to trimming and J lost 9 bases; unmatched junction nucleotides: 14. Germline CDR1 is MNHNS and CDR2 is SASEGT. The CDR3 DNA reads as TGTGCCAGCACCAAACGGGAGGGGGGGCCGGGTGAGCAGTTCTTC. This codes for CASTKREGGPGEQFF.

The rearrangement uses TRBV9 and TRBJ2-3; D possibly corresponds to TRBD2 (6 bases). Trimming shortened V by 0 bases and J by 6 bases, and 14 bases separated the two germline ends. The CDR3 has 15 amino acids. The germline CDR1 and CDR2 sequences are SGDLS and YYNGEE. CDR3 loop: CASSVEGRSADTQYF. The DNA for the CDR3 is TGTGCCAGCAGCGTAGAGGGGAGGTCCGCGGATACGCAGTATTTT. Looking up the rest from reference TRBV9 and TRBJ2-3 gives the full variable domain: DSGVTQTPKHLITATGQRVTLRCSPRSGDLSVYWYQQSLDQGLQFLIQYYNGEERAKGNILERFSAQQFPDLHSELNLSSLELGDSALYFCASSVEGRSADTQYFGPGTRLTVL.

This clonotype has only a few counts. This chain uses TRBV28 with TRBJ1-4; 9 bases fit TRBD1. CDR3 length equals 15 residues. The V gene end was trimmed by 4 bases and the J gene end by 7 bases; junction bases not matched to a gene: 7. Germline CDR1 is MDHEN and CDR2 is SYDVKM. This chain's CDR3 is CASSSYRGRGEKLFF. The CDR3 nucleotides read TGTGCCAGCAGTTCGTACAGGGGGCGCGGTGAAAAACTGTTTTTT.

The gene calls are TRBV27 and TRBJ1-1, with 7 bases that match TRBD1. Germline assignment: CDR1 MNHEY and CDR2 SMNVEV (reference sequence). This CDR3 has 17 residues. Trimming at V came to 5 bases and at J to 5 bases, leaving 17 bases not matched to a gene. CDR3 DNA: TGTGCCAGCAGTCCCCACTCGACAGGGCCCTTGGGAACTGAAGCTTTCTTT. Translation: CASSPHSTGPLGTEAFF.

The J gene is TRBJ1-1, the V gene TRBV7-6, with D perhaps matching TRBD1 (5 bases). This CDR3 is 15 amino acids long. Trimming stripped 5 bases from V and 4 bases from J, with 17 bases between. Germline V gene data show CDR1 as SGHVS and CDR2 as FNYEAQ. The CDR3 sequence: CASSTSTDSATEAFF. The CDR3 DNA sequence: TGTGCCAGCAGCACCTCGACAGATTCGGCCACTGAAGCTTTCTTT.

This clonotype came up a few times. This sequence joins TRBV12-3 or TRBV12-4 and TRBJ1-3; 8 bases align to TRBD1. The CDR3 spans 19 residues. V shed 3 bases, J shed 0 bases, and the junction held 13 bases outside the gene matches. CDR3 DNA: TGTGCCAGCAGTTTTTCCCCGAGCCAGGGACAGGACTCTGGAAACACCATATATTTT. This encodes CASSFSPSQGQDSGNTIYF.

The V and J genes are TRBV5-1 and TRBJ2-7; TRBD1 agrees at 9 bases. Losses at the gene ends were 4 bases for V and 5 bases for J; bases not matched to a gene: 10. The CDR3 consists of 15 residues. Germline CDR1 reads SGHRS; CDR2 reads YFSETQ. CDR3 sequence reads: CASSTCGTGLHEQYV. In nucleotides, the CDR3 is TGCGCCAGCAGCACCTGCGGGACAGGGCTCCACGAGCAGTACGTC.

In this sample, this clonotype turned up many times. J is TRBJ1-1 and V is TRBV7-9; D uncertain. Deletions cut 0 bases from V and 1 base from J, with 9 bases between. Germline CDR1 and CDR2: SEHNR and FQNEAQ (reference sequence). The CDR3 spans 15 residues. The DNA for the CDR3 is TGTGCCAGCAGCTTAGCTGAGGCACCGAACACTGAAGCTTTCTTT. This codes for CASSLAEAPNTEAFF.

The chain is built from TRBV4-1 and TRBJ2-1, with a tentative D call TRBD2 (7 bases). From germline, CDR1 is MGHRA and CDR2 YSYEKL. V was shortened by 3 bases and J by 7 bases, with 16 bases between the two germline ends. This CDR3 is built from 15 residues. DNA for the CDR3: TGCGCCAGCAGCCATCTCTGGGGGGGGCCAAATGAGCAGTTCTTC. Protein product: CASSHLWGGPNEQFF.

Details on this clonotype: At one of its ends the junction is not consistent with the germline gene, which may arise from a read error. V is TRBV27 and J is TRBJ2-5; unclear D gene. CDR3 length: 13 amino acids. Germline V gene data show CDR1 as MNHEY and CDR2 as SMNVEV (reference sequence). DNA of the CDR3: TGTGCCAGCAGGTTATTGGGTGTGGTGACCCAGTACTTC. Translating it yields CASRLLGVVTQYF.

V is TRBV25-1 and J is TRBJ2-2, with D uncertain. The CDR3 length is 10 residues. V was trimmed by 7 bases and J by 7 bases, leaving 4 bases between them. Germline loops: CDR1 MGHDK, CDR2 SYGVNS. The CDR3 spells CASKLGELFF. CDR3 nucleotides: TGTGCCAGCAAACTCGGGGAGCTGTTTTTT.

There are a few counts of this clonotype. The chain employs TRBV6-1 and TRBJ1-2, with 7 positions matching TRBD1. V lost 2 bases, J lost 4 bases, and 4 bases stayed unmatched. The CDR3 totals 14 residues. The germline V gene has CDR1 MNHNS and CDR2 SASEGT. The CDR3 is CASSERGQTYGYTF. As DNA, the CDR3 is TGTGCCAGCAGTGAAAGGGGGCAAACCTATGGCTACACCTTC.